What follows are 23 T cell receptor beta chains derived from one specimen sequenced in a study of T-cell memory formation after mild COVID-19. MiXCR, run by TCRdb on the 5' RACE reads, gives a single entry per CDR3 protein. The sample holds over 130,000 distinct CDR3 sequences; 13% to 15% are singletons and the top ten take around 27%. Sequencing used PBMCs or a T cell subset sorted from them (not recorded which). Receptors were obtained from an adult woman who had mild COVID-19 (a few samples of this study predate the infection). Cell type and time point are not known.

The sample holds a few counts of this clonotype. The CDR3 loop reads CASSHKTGNNEQFF. The CDR3 DNA reads TGCGCCAGCAGCCATAAGACAGGGAATAATGAGCAGTTCTTC. The chain is built from TRBV4-1 and TRBJ2-1; TRBD1 matches at 7 bases. Unmatched junction bases numbered 6, after V lost 3 bases and J lost 7 bases. Looked up from germline, CDR1 is MGHRA and CDR2 is YSYEKL. There are 14 residues in the CDR3.

This clonotype was detected ten times or more. This sequence joins TRBV4-1 and TRBJ1-1; TRBD1 agrees at 7 bases. J lost 1 base, V lost 0 bases, and 8 bases had no gene match. Germline assignment: CDR1 MGHRA and CDR2 YSYEKL. This CDR3 spans 17 amino acids. DNA of the CDR3: TGCGCCAGCAGCCAAGAACCCGGGACAGAGGCGAACACTGAAGCTTTCTTT. It encodes CASSQEPGTEANTEAFF.

This clonotype was observed a handful of times. The chain is built from TRBV24-1 and TRBJ2-1; unclear D gene. Germline CDR1 KGHDR, CDR2 SFDVKD. The CDR3 contains 16 residues. Trimming stripped 6 bases from V and 7 bases from J, with 21 bases between. This CDR3 reads CATSPRNLASPNEQFF. The CDR3 DNA sequence: TGTGCCACCAGTCCCCGAAACCTGGCTAGTCCTAATGAGCAGTTCTTC.

The V and J genes are TRBV13 and TRBJ2-3; 9 positions agree with TRBD2. V was clipped by 5 bases and J by 5 bases; unmatched bases: 8. In germline, CDR1 is PRHDT, CDR2 FYEKMQ (reference sequence). CDR3 length: 15 amino acids. The CDR3 loop reads CASSRGGGAEDTQYF. The CDR3 coding sequence is TGTGCCAGCAGCCGGGGCGGGGGGGCCGAAGATACGCAGTATTTT.

This clonotype came up a few times. This chain links TRBV6-2 or TRBV6-3 with TRBJ2-3, with unresolved D. Trimming took off 0 bases at V and 8 bases at J, with 12 bases between the two ends. The CDR3 contains 14 residues. CDR1 and CDR2 from the germline V gene are MNHEY and SVGEGT. The CDR3 coding sequence is TGTGCCAGCAGTTACTCGGGTAGCCTCGCTACGCAGTATTTT. Translating gives CASSYSGSLATQYF.

This clonotype was counted between two and nine times. Germline is not matched at one junction end, which may reflect a read error. The chain links TRBV7-7 to TRBJ2-2; 11 bases line up with TRBD2. This CDR3 has 17 residues. The germline V gene has CDR1 SSHAT and CDR2 FNYEAQ (reference sequence). Here the CDR3 DNA reads TGTGCTAGCAGCTCCACCAGGGGACTAGCGGAGACCGGGGAGCTGTTTTTT. Translating it yields CASSSTRGLAETGELFF.

This rearrangement joins TRBV7-2 to TRBJ2-1, with TRBD2 matching over 11 bases. CDR1 is SGHTA and CDR2 is FQGNSA in the germline V gene. The CDR3 has 17 amino acids. V was pared by 3 bases and J by 2 bases, with 6 bases of the junction left unmatched. CDR3 residues: CASSFTLAGGTYNEQFF. CDR3 coding DNA: TGTGCCAGCAGCTTTACCCTAGCGGGAGGAACCTACAATGAGCAGTTCTTC.

The chain recombines TRBV10-3 with TRBJ2-1, with D uncertain. The CDR3 contains 15 residues. Germline-derived CDR1 and CDR2 are ENHRY and SYGVKD. V gave up 6 bases and J gave up 7 bases, with 19 bases separating them. For the CDR3, the DNA is TGTGCCATCAGGGGGATCGAGATGGCCACAAATGAGCAGTTCTTC. This translates into CAIRGIEMATNEQFF.

This clonotype has more than one count but fewer than ten. The gene calls are TRBV6-5 and TRBJ2-1; TRBD2 matches 9 bases. CDR3 length: 20 residues. The germline gives CDR1 MNHEY, CDR2 SVGAGI. V dropped 0 bases and J dropped 7; count of bases not matched to a gene: 19. CDR3 sequence (DNA): TGTGCCAGCAGTTACTCGGGTCCCTGGCGGGGGGGCCAAGGAGAGAATGAGCAGTTCTTC. It yields the protein CASSYSGPWRGGQGENEQFF.

The table lists this clonotype with a few counts. This sequence joins TRBV7-9 and TRBJ2-3, with D maybe TRBD1 (7 bases). The CDR3 loop spans 16 amino acids. Looked up from germline, CDR1 is SEHNR and CDR2 is FQNEAQ (reference sequence). The V end lost 1 base, the J end lost 4 bases, and 15 bases lay between the germline ends. CDR3 sequence (DNA): TGTGCCAGCAGCTTAGTCGGAGGGGGCCTGCCAGATACGCAGTATTTT. As protein: CASSLVGGGLPDTQYF.

This clonotype was seen a few times. This rearrangement joins TRBV20-1 to TRBJ1-2, with D unresolved. Germline V gives CDR1 DFQATT, CDR2 SNEGSKA (reference sequence). The CDR3 totals 15 residues. Trimming cost V 1 base and J 3 bases, with 15 bases left between them. CDR3 coding DNA: TGCAGTGCTAGAGCTACACAGCAGGCCCACTATGGCTACACCTTC. It encodes CSARATQQAHYGYTF.

The rearrangement links TRBV4-2 to TRBJ2-3; a weak D match, TRBD2 (5 bases). Germline-derived CDR1 and CDR2 are LGHNA and YNFKEQ. This CDR3 has 14 amino acids. V lost 1 base to trimming and J lost 4 bases, with 9 bases between them. CDR3 nucleotide sequence: TGTGCCAGCAGCCAAGGGGCGGAGGCAGATACGCAGTATTTT. It specifies CASSQGAEADTQYF.

This chain joins TRBV7-2 and TRBJ2-3; the match to TRBD2 covers 11 bases. CDR1 SGHTA and CDR2 FQGNSA come from the germline V gene. The CDR3 length is 17 residues. The junction had 9 bases not matched to a gene; V was cut back by 4 bases and J by 3 bases. The CDR3 DNA follows: TGTGCCAGCAGCTCACCCACTAGCGGGAGTATTACAGATACGCAGTATTTT. It is translated as CASSSPTSGSITDTQYF.

The CDR3, as DNA: TGCGCCAGCAGCCATACGGGGACTGAAGCTTTCTTT. It encodes CASSHTGTEAFF. The chain carries TRBV4-1 and TRBJ1-1; D call uncertain. The V gene lost 3 bases and the J gene lost 5 bases, with 7 bases spanning the gap. This CDR3 region has 12 residues. Germline CDR1 reads MGHRA; CDR2 reads YSYEKL.

This clonotype has just a few counts. This chain links TRBV7-8 with TRBJ2-2, with a possible D match to TRBD1 (5 bases). V lost 3 bases to trimming and J lost 4 bases, with 12 bases between them. The CDR3 is made up of 15 amino acids. The germline gives CDR1 SGHVS, CDR2 FQNEAQ. In DNA, the CDR3 is TGTGCCAGCAGCTTTAACAGGTTTAGCACCGGGGAGCTGTTTTTT. Protein: CASSFNRFSTGELFF.

CDR3 DNA: TGCAGTGCTATCTGGTTCAAAGCAACTAATGAAAAACTGTTTTTT. This translates into CSAIWFKATNEKLFF. The V and J genes are TRBV20-1 and TRBJ1-4; D unresolved. The CDR3 spans 15 residues. With 4 bases removed from V and 0 bases from J, the gap between germline ends came to 12 bases. CDR1 is DFQATT and CDR2 is SNEGSKA in the germline V gene (reference sequence).

J is TRBJ2-3 and V is TRBV9, with 15 bases identical to TRBD2. This CDR3 is 19 amino acids long. Germline CDR1 is SGDLS and CDR2 is YYNGEE. With 5 bases clipped from V and 0 bases from J, the junction kept 10 bases outside the gene matches. CDR3 bases: TGTGCCAGCAGTGAGGGACTAGCGGGGGGTCGGGCTAGCACAGATACGCAGTATTTT. Its protein is CASSEGLAGGRASTDTQYF. The full variable domain, rest sourced from reference TRBV9 and TRBJ2-3, is DSGVTQTPKHLITATGQRVTLRCSPRSGDLSVYWYQQSLDQGLQFLIQYYNGEERAKGNILERFSAQQFPDLHSELNLSSLELGDSALYFCASSEGLAGGRASTDTQYFGPGTRLTVL.

V usage is TRBV7-8 and J usage is TRBJ2-3; D gene uncertain. This CDR3 is built from 14 residues. V lost 5 bases and J 0 bases, leaving 9 bases between the germline ends. The V gene's germline CDR1 is SGHVS and CDR2 FQNEAQ. The chain's CDR3 is CASSDSNSTDTQYF. The DNA for the CDR3 is TGTGCCAGCAGCGATAGCAACAGCACAGATACGCAGTATTTT.

This clonotype was detected a few times. This rearrangement joins TRBV5-6 to TRBJ2-7; maybe TRBD2 (7 bases). The CDR3 is 14 residues long. The V end was cut by 3 bases, the J end by 2 bases, with 12 bases between. Per the germline V gene, CDR1 is SGHDT and CDR2 is YYEEEE. CDR3 nucleotides: TGTGCCAGCAGCTCCGGGGGGCTCACCTACGAGCAGTACTTC. Amino acid sequence: CASSSGGLTYEQYF.

The table lists this clonotype with many counts. V gene TRBV25-1 combines with J gene TRBJ2-7; the D is unclear. V lost 5 bases, J lost 3 bases, and 8 bases lay in between. CDR1 MGHDK and CDR2 SYGVNS come from the germline V gene. There are 12 residues in the CDR3. CDR3 amino acids: CASSSHSYEQYF. As DNA, the CDR3 is TGTGCCAGCAGTTCCCACAGCTACGAGCAGTACTTC.

This rearrangement joins TRBV9 to TRBJ1-5; the match to TRBD1 covers 9 bases. Germline V lookup: CDR1 SGDLS, CDR2 YYNGEE. The V segment lost 8 bases and the J segment 4 bases; nucleotides outside the gene matches: 16. This CDR3 comprises 17 residues. The CDR3: CAREASHRGHWNQPQHF. In DNA form, the CDR3 reads TGTGCCAGGGAGGCTTCCCACAGGGGGCATTGGAATCAGCCCCAGCATTTT.

This clonotype was observed many times. CDR3 in amino acids: CSVVDQSYEQYF. CDR3 coding DNA: TGCAGCGTTGTGGACCAATCCTACGAGCAGTACTTC. The chain carries TRBV29-1 and TRBJ2-7, with D uncertain. Trimming shortened V by 4 bases and J by 1 base, and 8 bases separated the two germline ends. From germline, CDR1 is SQVTM and CDR2 ANQGSEA. There are 12 residues in the CDR3.

This clonotype has at least ten counts. The rearrangement joins TRBV9 to TRBJ1-5; 7 nucleotides align to TRBD1. The CDR3 extends over 15 amino acids. Germline trimming cut 2 bases from V and 3 bases from J; bases unmatched to any gene: 5. Germline V gene sequence: CDR1 SGDLS, CDR2 YYNGEE. The CDR3, as DNA: TGTGCCAGCAGCGTCGCCGGGACAGTCAATCAGCCCCAGCATTTT. The encoded protein is CASSVAGTVNQPQHF.